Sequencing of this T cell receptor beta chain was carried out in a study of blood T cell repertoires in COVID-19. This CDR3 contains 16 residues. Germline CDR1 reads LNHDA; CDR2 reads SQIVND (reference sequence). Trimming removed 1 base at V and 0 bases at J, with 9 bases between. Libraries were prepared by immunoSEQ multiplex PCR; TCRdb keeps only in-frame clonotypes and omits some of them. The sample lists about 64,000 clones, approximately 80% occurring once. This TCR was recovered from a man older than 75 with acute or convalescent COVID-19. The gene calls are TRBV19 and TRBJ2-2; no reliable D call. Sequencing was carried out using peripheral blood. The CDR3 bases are TGTGCCAGTAGTATAGTGGCATTCCCGAACACCGGGGAGCTGTTTTTT. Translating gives CASSIVAFPNTGELFF.